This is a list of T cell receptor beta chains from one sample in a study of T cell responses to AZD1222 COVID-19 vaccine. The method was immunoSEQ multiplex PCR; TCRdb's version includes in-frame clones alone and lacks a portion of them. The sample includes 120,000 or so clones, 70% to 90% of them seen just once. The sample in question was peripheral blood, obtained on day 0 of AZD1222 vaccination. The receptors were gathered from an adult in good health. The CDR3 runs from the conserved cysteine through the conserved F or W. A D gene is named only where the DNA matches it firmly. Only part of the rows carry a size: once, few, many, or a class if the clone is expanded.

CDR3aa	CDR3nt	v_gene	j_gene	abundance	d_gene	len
CASSSILRGGAEAFF	TGTGCCAGCAGTTCAATCTTGAGGGGAGGCGCTGAAGCTTTCTTT	TRBV28	TRBJ1-1	NA	NA	15
CASRPPAGYTEAFF	TGTGCCAGCCGACCCCCGGCAGGGTACACTGAAGCTTTCTTT	TRBV11-3	TRBJ1-1	NA	NA	14
CSVETGTENYEQYF	TGCAGCGTCGAAACCGGGACGGAAAACTACGAGCAGTACTTC	TRBV29-1	TRBJ2-7	NA	NA	14
CSVDGRAIIQETQYF	TGCAGCGTTGACGGGAGGGCCATAATTCAAGAGACCCAGTACTTC	TRBV29-1	TRBJ2-5	NA	TRBD2	15
CASSYQSSYEQYF	TGTGCCAGCAGTTACCAATCCTCTTACGAGCAGTACTTC	TRBV27	TRBJ2-7	NA	NA	13
CASSPWGGSEKLFF	TGTGCCAGCAGCCCTTGGGGGGGAAGTGAAAAACTGTTTTTT	TRBV5-6	TRBJ1-4	NA	NA	14
CASSYGSSYNSPLHF	TGTGCCAGCAGTTACGGTAGTTCCTATAATTCACCCCTCCACTTT	TRBV6-5	TRBJ1-6	NA	NA	15
CASSSRTGAGELFF	TGTGCCAGCAGCTCGAGGACAGGGGCCGGGGAGCTGTTTTTT	TRBV5-6	TRBJ2-2	NA	TRBD1	14
CASSLTRWAEAFF	TGTGCCAGCAGCCTGACCCGGTGGGCTGAAGCTTTCTTT	TRBV5-4	TRBJ1-1	NA	NA	13
CASNLAGQGWGYGYTF	TGTGCCAGCAACCTAGCCGGACAGGGCTGGGGCTATGGCTACACCTTC	TRBV6-9	TRBJ1-2	NA	TRBD1	16
CASSLRQTYEQYF	TGTGCCAGCAGCTTGCGTCAGACCTACGAGCAGTACTTC	TRBV7-9	TRBJ2-7	NA	NA	13
CASSIAATGVGEAFF	TGTGCCAGTAGTATTGCGGCGACAGGGGTGGGTGAAGCTTTCTTT	TRBV19	TRBJ1-1	NA	TRBD1	15
CASSLDPSSGNTIYF	TGTGCCAGCAGCTTAGACCCATCCTCTGGAAACACCATATATTTT	TRBV7-8	TRBJ1-3	NA	NA	15
CASSSGTGGLQPQHF	TGTGCCAGTAGTAGCGGGACAGGGGGCCTTCAGCCCCAGCATTTT	TRBV19	TRBJ1-5	NA	TRBD1	15
CASSYSSWTADKGGRNEQFF	TGTGCCAGCAGTTACTCGAGCTGGACAGCCGATAAGGGAGGACGCAATGAGCAGTTCTTC	TRBV6-2/TRBV6-3	TRBJ2-1	NA	NA	20
CASSFPSRGYTF	TGTGCCAGCAGTTTCCCGTCACGCGGCTACACCTTC	TRBV12-3/TRBV12-4	TRBJ1-2	NA	NA	12
CASRTGTGTDTQYF	TGTGCCAGCAGGACCGGGACTGGGACAGATACGCAGTATTTT	TRBV28	TRBJ2-3	NA	NA	14
CASSLFLGGRQYF	TGTGCCAGCAGCTTATTCCTGGGCGGGAGACAGTATTTT	TRBV7-3	TRBJ2-3	few	TRBD2	13
CASSLQGATDTQYF	TGTGCCAGCAGCCTCCAGGGGGCCACAGATACGCAGTATTTT	TRBV5-4	TRBJ2-3	NA	TRBD1	14
CASSVNTGPTTKQYF	TGTGCCAGCAGCGTGAACACTGGCCCTACCACGAAGCAGTACTTC	TRBV5-5	TRBJ2-7	NA	NA	15
CASTRRGVVGYTF	TGTGCCAGCACCCGCCGGGGGGTGGTTGGCTACACCTTC	TRBV2	TRBJ1-2	NA	NA	13
CASSPSPGTGADNEKLFF	TGTGCCAGCAGCCCCAGTCCCGGGACAGGGGCCGATAATGAAAAACTGTTTTTT	TRBV11-2	TRBJ1-4	NA	TRBD1	18
CASSLVPDRATYEQYF	TGTGCCAGCAGTTTAGTCCCGGACAGGGCTACCTACGAGCAGTACTTC	TRBV27	TRBJ2-7	few	TRBD1	16
CASSLEGGGIDGYTF	TGCGCCAGCAGCTTGGAAGGGGGCGGCATTGATGGCTACACCTTC	TRBV5-1	TRBJ1-2	NA	TRBD1	15
CASSLSEGDYNEQFF	TGCGCCAGCAGCCTTAGCGAGGGGGACTACAATGAGCAGTTCTTC	TRBV4-3	TRBJ2-1	NA	NA	15
CASSPDRTLGEQYF	TGTGCCAGCAGCCCCGACAGGACCCTGGGCGAGCAGTACTTC	TRBV9	TRBJ2-7	NA	NA	14
CATSKGDRTNTGELFF	TGTGCCACCAGCAAGGGGGACAGGACGAACACCGGGGAGCTGTTTTTT	TRBV15	TRBJ2-2	NA	TRBD1	16
CANRQGFTGELFF	TGCGCCAATCGACAGGGATTCACCGGGGAGCTGTTTTTT	TRBV5-1	TRBJ2-2	NA	TRBD1	13
CAWSDHRQGNTEAFF	TGTGCCTGGAGTGACCACCGACAGGGGAACACTGAAGCTTTCTTT	TRBV30	TRBJ1-1	NA	TRBD1	15
CASSIPGISYEQYF	TGTGCCAGTAGTATTCCGGGCATTTCCTACGAGCAGTACTTC	TRBV19	TRBJ2-7	NA	NA	14
CASSLVRGNTEAFF	TGTGCCAGCAGCTTAGTGCGGGGGAACACTGAAGCTTTCTTT	TRBV7-9	TRBJ1-1	NA	NA	14
CASSLVRVGAFF	TGTGCCAGCAGCTTAGTGAGGGTGGGAGCTTTCTTT	TRBV7-9	TRBJ1-1	NA	NA	12
CASSSSGRAGHEQFF	TGTGCCAGCAGCTCAAGCGGGAGGGCCGGTCATGAGCAGTTCTTC	TRBV9	TRBJ2-1	NA	TRBD2	15
CSASRGDGYTF	TGCAGTGCTAGTCGGGGGGATGGCTACACCTTC	TRBV20-1	TRBJ1-2	NA	NA	11
CASRGQGAQPQHF	TGTGCCAGCAGAGGACAGGGGGCTCAGCCCCAGCATTTT	TRBV16	TRBJ1-5	NA	TRBD1	13